These T cell receptor beta chains were read from a single sample in a study of T cells after yellow fever vaccination. TCRdb reprocessed the 5' RACE reads via MiXCR and lists one record per CDR3 protein. Of fewer than 350,000 distinct CDR3 sequences in the sample, around 4% were seen once. Sequenced material: PBMCs, taken on the day of the yellow fever booster vaccination. The receptors stem from a man between 18 and 29 years old who received the YFV17D yellow fever vaccine. CDR3s include the opening cysteine and the closing phenylalanine or tryptophan.

CDR3 length	V gene	CDR3 protein
15	TRBV5-1	CASSLGGQENQPQHF
14	TRBV7-2	CASSLSGTQNIQYF
14	TRBV18	CASSPQELNTEAFF
15	TRBV5-1	CASSLQQGGYYGYTF
14	TRBV7-2	CASSLARRVTEAFF
15	TRBV10-3	CATRQGITGANVLTF
15	TRBV4-3	CASSQDMDSYNEQFF
13	TRBV5-1	CASSLYTGGEQYF
14	TRBV6-2/TRBV6-3	CAVAPRGSTDTQYF
16	TRBV18	CASSPGGRGFGQPQHF
16	TRBV10-3	CAISAFLALSTDTQYF
14	TRBV5-6	CASSARVQGPIAFF
15	TRBV5-1	CASSLGQGTLYGYTF
14	TRBV6-5	CASSYGGWSGELFF
14	TRBV5-1	CATRRDANTGELFF
18	TRBV24-1	CATSDPIGQDLLTDTQYF
18	TRBV7-2	CASSSRTGHPLGTGELFF
16	TRBV3-1	CASSQGGLGGTYGYTF
14	TRBV7-2	CASSLGVWGTEAFF
14	TRBV9	CASSGQGSTDTQYF
14	TRBV27	CASSVTASNYGYTF
14	TRBV4-1	CASSLSGPMGKLFF
17	TRBV6-2/TRBV6-3	CASSYGRGRTSTDTQYF
13	TRBV20-1	CSATTGYTDTQYF
14	TRBV20-1	CSASESGGYNEQFF
14	TRBV18	CASSPRSGGQPQHF
12	TRBV20-1	CSATLWGVEQFF
15	TRBV5-6	CASSHREEMTYGYTF
15	TRBV7-2	CASSNLYGGSYGYTF
14	TRBV5-4	CASRDRGHENIQYF
16	TRBV7-9	CASSLALAGIYNEQFF
16	TRBV12-3/TRBV12-4	CASNQRLAGGTDTQYF
12	TRBV6-5	CASVGAGEGYTF
16	TRBV9	CASSVGAGQTNYGYTF
18	TRBV4-1	CASSQRAGTYHSYNEQFF
14	TRBV12-3/TRBV12-4	CASTWDSREETQYF
14	TRBV24-1	CATSAKGEGAEAFF
14	TRBV6-1	CASRRDTTGEKLFF
16	TRBV5-6	CASSLKGQGIVETQYF
14	TRBV7-7	CASSVTGFTGELFF
18	TRBV12-3/TRBV12-4	CASSSQIDPLWTNYGYTF
15	TRBV7-3	CASSLGVSSSYEQYF
17	TRBV4-1	CASSHLGTSGSTDTQYF
13	TRBV20-1	CSARTDANEKLFF
13	TRBV19	CASSSGFYNEQFF
14	TRBV5-1	CASSPQGASYEQYF
14	TRBV18	CASSMTGSRQPQHF
13	TRBV7-2	CASSLGLEGKLFF
14	TRBV7-2	CASSFKTGNTEAFF
14	TRBV6-6	CASSRRQLNQPQHF
14	TRBV5-1	CASRPGTSTDTQYF
15	TRBV28	CASSLGRAASYEQFF
14	TRBV7-9	CASSHDWSSYEQYF
12	TRBV29-1	CSGDRGGTEAFF
15	TRBV5-1	CASSLEQGTSYEQYF